This paragraph covers one T cell receptor (beta chain) sequence. The sample is drawn from a study of blood T cell repertoires in COVID-19. Looking at the study overall: Researchers got acute and convalescent COVID-19 samples from the United States, Italy and Spain. PBMCs, B-cell-depleted T cells, or T cells were the source of the cDNA or gDNA that made up the material.

V was trimmed by 2 bases and J by 7 bases, leaving 11 bases between them. Germline-derived CDR1 and CDR2 are PRHDT and FYEKMQ (reference sequence). This CDR3 has 13 residues. As originally analysed: Estimated nucleated cell counts came from reference gene primer amplification. Sequenced by immunoSEQ multiplex PCR; TCRdb stores in-frame clones only, minus some. V and J calls and clone size are as listed in that table; D and trimming were resolved from the DNA. This sample has under 170,000 clones; about four fifths occur once, and the top ten carry less than 2.5%. This sequence joins TRBV13 and TRBJ1-2, with D perhaps TRBD1 (5 bases). Sequenced input: peripheral blood. The origin of this receptor is a man between 65 and 80 years old with acute or convalescent COVID-19. The CDR3 loop is CASSLWQGSGYTF. In DNA, the CDR3 is TGTGCCAGCAGCTTATGGCAGGGTAGTGGCTACACCTTC. The full variable domain, its missing parts supplied by reference TRBV13 and TRBJ1-2, is AAGVIQSPRHLIKEKRETATLKCYPIPRHDTVYWYQQGPGQDPQFLISFYEKMQSDKGSIPDRFSAQQFSDYHSELNMSSLELGDSALYFCASSLWQGSGYTFGSGTRLTVV.